This T cell receptor (beta chain) was recorded in a study of shared clonotypes between healthy human individuals. This table comes from immunoSEQ multiplex PCR, and its TCRdb copy is limited to in-frame clones, with some not included. Of around 1 million clones listed, over 60% are singletons. Germline V gives CDR1 GTSNPN, CDR2 SVGIG (reference sequence). The V gene lost 3 bases and the J gene lost 1 base, with 10 bases spanning the gap. The CDR3 contains 13 residues. The receptor comes from a man between 18 and 29 years old in good health. Sequenced material: memory CD4+ T cells sorted from blood. Subset denoted: CD45RA-negative fraction. V usage is TRBV30 and J usage is TRBJ2-7; D may be TRBD1 (6 bases). The CDR3 is CAWRQGTSYEQYF. The CDR3 region has the DNA TGTGCCTGGAGACAGGGAACTTCCTACGAGCAGTACTTC.